A single sample is the source of the 8 T cell receptor beta chains below, sequenced in a study of CD8 T cell repertoires and HIV-1 epitope variants. Produced via immunoSEQ multiplex PCR; TCRdb's table is partial and in-frame only. The sample lists about 95,000 clones, roughly 80% occurring once. Sequencing was performed on uncultured baseline CD8+ T cells from peripheral blood mononuclear cells (PBMCs). The receptors shown here come from a male donor with HIV.

The chain uses TRBV2 and TRBJ2-1, with 9 bases that match TRBD2. The germline V gene has CDR1 SNHLY and CDR2 FYNNEI. CDR3 length equals 15 residues. Losses at the gene ends were 2 bases for V and 6 bases for J; bases not matched to a gene: 5. The CDR3 is CASSEMGTSFNEQFF. CDR3 DNA: TGTGCCAGCAGTGAAATGGGGACTAGCTTCAATGAGCAGTTCTTC. Supplemented by reference TRBV2 and TRBJ2-1, the full variable domain reads EPEVTQTPSHQVTQMGQEVILRCVPISNHLYFYWYRQILGQKVEFLVSFYNNEISEKSEIFDDQFSVERPDGSNFTLKIRSTKLEDSAMYFCASSEMGTSFNEQFFGPGTRLTVL.

The chain joins TRBV14 to TRBJ1-3, with D unclear. V was trimmed by 4 bases and J by 2 bases, leaving 6 bases between them. CDR1 is SGHDN, CDR2 FVKESK, per germline. The CDR3 is 13 residues long. This CDR3 is CASSRPPGNTIYF. The CDR3 region has the DNA TGTGCCAGCAGCCGGCCGCCTGGAAACACCATATATTTT.

A few counts support this clone. The chain is built from TRBV4-2 and TRBJ1-4, with D possibly matching TRBD1 (5 bases). The CDR3 loop spans 14 amino acids. CDR1 is LGHNA and CDR2 is YNFKEQ in the germline V gene. V was pared by 3 bases and J by 3 bases, with 8 bases between. For the CDR3, the DNA is TGTGCCAGCAGCCAGGGCAGGGCTAATGAAAAACTGTTTTTT. As protein: CASSQGRANEKLFF.

The CDR3 DNA reads as TGTGCCAGCAACCCGGCGGGGAGAAACATTCAGTACTTC. Translated, it gives CASNPAGRNIQYF. This chain connects TRBV7-2 to TRBJ2-4, with TRBD2 as a possible D gene (6 bases). The germline V gene has CDR1 SGHTA and CDR2 FQGNSA. CDR3 length: 13 amino acids. With 7 bases removed from V and 6 bases from J, the gap between germline ends came to 13 bases.

The chain employs TRBV4-3 and TRBJ1-5; D gene uncertain. The CDR3 is 15 amino acids. V shed 0 bases and J shed 0 bases, with 6 bases lying between them. The V gene's germline CDR1 is LGHNA and CDR2 YSLEER. The CDR3 sequence is CASSQDQHSNQPQHF. The CDR3 DNA reads TGCGCCAGCAGCCAAGACCAGCATAGCAATCAGCCCCAGCATTTT.

The chain links TRBV5-4 to TRBJ2-7; D is perhaps TRBD2 (5 bases). CDR1 and CDR2 from the germline V gene are SGHNT and YYREEE (reference sequence). V lost 2 bases, J lost 5 bases, and 11 bases lay in between. The CDR3 extends over 13 amino acids. In nucleotides, the CDR3 is TGTGCCAGCAGCTTTACTAGTTCCCACGAGCAGTACTTC. This encodes CASSFTSSHEQYF.

The chain carries TRBV7-2 and TRBJ2-7; D is perhaps TRBD2 (5 bases). CDR1 and CDR2 from the germline V gene are SGHTA and FQGNSA. Trimming took 3 bases from V and 7 from J, leaving 16 bases between them. The CDR3 has 14 amino acids. As DNA, the CDR3 is TGTGCCAGCAGCTTCTTGGATTCTACGGGGGAGCAGTACTTC. Its translation: CASSFLDSTGEQYF.

V gene TRBV7-9 combines with J gene TRBJ2-5; unclear D gene. The CDR3 is 14 amino acids. Trimming shortened V by 3 bases and J by 4 bases, and 12 bases separated the two germline ends. Germline V lookup: CDR1 SEHNR, CDR2 FQNEAQ (reference sequence). CDR3 sequence reads: CASSFLTIGETQYF. CDR3 DNA: TGTGCCAGCAGCTTTTTGACCATTGGAGAGACCCAGTACTTC.